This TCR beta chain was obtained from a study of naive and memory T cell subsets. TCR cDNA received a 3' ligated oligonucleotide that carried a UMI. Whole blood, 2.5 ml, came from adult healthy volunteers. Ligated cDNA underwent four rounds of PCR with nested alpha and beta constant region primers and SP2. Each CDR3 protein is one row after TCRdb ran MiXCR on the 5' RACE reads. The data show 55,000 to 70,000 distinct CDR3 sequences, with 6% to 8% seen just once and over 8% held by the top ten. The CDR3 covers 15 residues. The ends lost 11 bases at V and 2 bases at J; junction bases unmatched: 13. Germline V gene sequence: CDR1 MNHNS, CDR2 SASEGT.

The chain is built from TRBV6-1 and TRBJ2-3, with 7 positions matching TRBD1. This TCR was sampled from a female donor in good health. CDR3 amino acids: CAVGGPTGFTDTQYF. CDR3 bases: TGTGCCGTCGGAGGACCGACAGGGTTCACAGATACGCAGTATTTT.